This T cell receptor beta chain was observed in a study of vaccination and CD4 T cells after COVID-19 (dated by TCRdb to 2021 to 2024). Concerning the study at large: The convalescent cohort comprised six males and four females, including two Hispanic individuals, seven Caucasians, two Asians and one multiracial person. Participants got two doses of the Pfizer-BioNTech BNT162b2 vaccine (n=8) or two doses of the Moderna mRNA-1273 vaccine (n=2). Post-COVID blood samples from convalescent patients were collected a median of about 100 days after diagnosis, with a range of 35 to 161 days. The time from the second vaccine dose to post-vaccine blood sampling had a median of roughly 70 days and ranged from roughly 12 to 250 days. Culture stimuli were overlapping spike peptide pools from SARS-CoV-2 and from the common cold coronaviruses HCoV-NL63, HCoV-OC43 and HCoV-229E. Control cultures received a CEFX viral epitope pool as the positive control, an HIV-1 Nef peptide pool as the negative control, or no peptide. In under 13 COVID-19 convalescent patients and a few infection-naive healthy vaccine recipients, researchers compared the spike-specific CD4+ TCR repertoire from before mRNA vaccination with the repertoire from after. In an earlier paper using these donors, memory CD4+ T cell crossreactivity between SARS-CoV-2 and common cold coronavirus spike proteins was assessed at the TCR clonotype level.

From cysteine to phenylalanine, the CDR3 is 15 amino acids long. CDR3 DNA is the only sequence kept; it has 45 bases, read in frame from the first base. Via the germline V gene, CDR1 is ENHRY and CDR2 SYGVKD. Relative to germline, V is missing 5 bases and J is missing 0 bases, with 6 bases of the junction outside any gene match. About this clonotype itself: The target of this receptor is not known. No quality values exist for individual bases; no much larger clone is one base distant.

The library was prepared using PCR. At the Johns Hopkins FTIC core, DNA from the cultured CD4+ T cells underwent TCR sequencing with the Oncomine TCR Beta short-read assay. The QIAamp micro DNA kit was used to extract genomic DNA from the cultured CD4+ T cells. Oncomine TCR Beta libraries made from cultured CD4+ T cells were pooled using unique dual indexes and sequenced on an Illumina iSeq 100. Processing in the source paper ran as follows. Non-productive sequences were filtered out, and CDR3s that did not start with C, did not end with F or W, or were shorter than 7 amino acids were discarded. The MANAFEST web application identified antigen-specific clonotypes by comparing peptide-stimulated wells against reference wells and other culture wells. To be called positive, a clone needed an FDR below 0.05, an odds ratio above 5, and a productive frequency above 0.1% in at least two of three replicate wells. A clonotype was classed as cross-reactive if the clonotype showed significant expansion both in SARS-CoV-2 spike wells and in at least one common cold coronavirus spike condition. Using R version 3.6.1, CDR3 homology was evaluated through Levenshtein distances (stringdist) along with unrooted phylogenetic trees (ape). TCRdb took the public reads, trimmed them with fastp at Q25, ran MiXCR for clone calling and kept in-frame beta chains. Each entry is one CDR3 protein sequence, shown with its most common DNA and genes. The V and J calls follow TCRdb's processing rather than the paper's. Across this sample there are about 8,300 distinct CDR3 sequences, with around 35% seen only once. The ten largest clonotypes hold 25% to 35% of the sample.

Overall study outcomes, separate from this receptor: The median number of SARS-CoV-2-reactive clonotypes rose from 20 to 25 after infection to some 40 after vaccination, but the change was not significant. The study included relatively few convalescent patients and did not analyze early timepoints after natural infection. Among the post-vaccine SARS-CoV-2-reactive clones in convalescent patients, a median roughly 85% showed up only after vaccination, which suggests vaccine-specific priming. Of the vaccine-specific clones found in convalescent patients, nearly all (304 of 307) were mono-reactive for SARS-CoV-2 spike instead of being cross-reactive with common cold coronaviruses.

What the treatment or condition label conveys for this sample: 10-day PBMC culture with coronavirus spike peptide pools or control peptides (ViraFEST assay). CD4+ T cells from unexposed donors were collected before the COVID-19 pandemic (2011-2018). To expand antigen-specific T cells with peptide pools and then pick out the expanded clonotypes through TCR sequencing, the study relied on the ViraFEST assay. Each well held 2.1 million or so PBMCs cultured in IMDM containing roughly 5% human AB serum and about 10 IU/ml IL-2, with 8 to 10 ug/ml peptide pools added. Half of the culture medium was replaced with fresh IL-2-containing medium on days 3 and 7. Once the cells had been in culture for about 10 days, the EasySep CD4+ T cell isolation kit was used to isolate CD4+ T cells by negative selection. Unexposed donor CD4+ T cells were tested for reactivity to SARS-CoV-2 S and N and four common cold coronavirus spike pools, as cell number allowed. Ficoll-Paque Plus gradient centrifugation was used to isolate PBMCs from whole blood, and the isolated PBMCs were then either used fresh or cryopreserved at -140C. Each culture condition was generally run in triplicate wells. Leukapheresis product for the unexposed donors was purchased commercially.

The sequence was obtained from a human donor in good health. Sequenced sample: CD4+ T cells from blood, cultured in vitro. The chain couples TRBV10-3 to TRBJ1-1, with 7 junctional bases fitting TRBD1. The DNA sequence is TGTGCCATCAGTCCACAGGGGTTCATGAACACTGAAGCTTTCTTT. Its protein reads: CAISPQGFMNTEAFF.